The clone carrying this TCR beta chain showed up many times. The antigen remains unidentified. The entry originates in a study of neurological immune-mediated disorders. Regarding the study as a whole: Private repertoires in all groups were suggested, as expanded clones shared no CDR3 amino acid sequences across subjects.

Germline V gene sequence: CDR1 ENHRY, CDR2 SYGVKD. V lost 6 bases and J lost 3; bases outside the gene matches: 5. This CDR3 region has 14 residues. The making of cDNA relied on 5'RACE with 10-nucleotide random UMIs. Over 170 million TCR-beta sequences from 15-18 subjects were obtained in each sequencing run. TCRdb reanalysed the 5' RACE reads using MiXCR and keeps one entry per CDR3 protein. The sample comprises almost 30,000 distinct CDR3 sequences, roughly an eighth of which are singletons, and approximately 6% rests with the top ten. Among the participants, healthy controls were blood bank volunteers in Maryland, USA.

This sequence joins TRBV10-3 and TRBJ2-3, with TRBD1 identical over 8 bases. This sequence was found in an older woman in good health. The specimen sequenced was PBMCs. The CDR3 DNA follows: TGTGCCATCAGGGACAGGGTATCGACAGATACGCAGTATTTT. This translates into CAIRDRVSTDTQYF.